This T cell receptor beta chain emerged from a study of blood T cell repertoires in COVID-19. Study-wide background: Italy, Spain and the United States were the sources of the convalescent and acute COVID-19 samples. In each case, the material was cDNA or gDNA derived from T cells, B-cell-depleted T cells, or PBMCs.

CDR1 is SGDLS and CDR2 is YYNGEE in the germline V gene. The CDR3 covers 12 residues. V lost 1 base, J lost 5 bases, and 4 bases lay in between. Source study methods: Reference gene primers were amplified, and this amplification served to estimate nucleated cell counts. Profiling relied on immunoSEQ multiplex PCR, and the TCRdb table lists in-frame clones only, not all of them. V and J calls and clone size follow that table, whereas D and trimming were derived from the DNA. This table holds tens of thousands of clones, 70% to 90% found once. J is TRBJ2-1 and V is TRBV9; D not certain. The material sequenced was peripheral blood. The sequence derives from a woman aged 70-85 years with active COVID-19. The CDR3 DNA reads TGTGCCAGCAGCGTATTTAACAATGAGCAGTTCTTC. Protein sequence: CASSVFNNEQFF.